Listed here are 20 T cell receptor beta chains from one sample, sequenced in a study of T-cell reconstitution after alpha-beta-depleted transplantation in children. Unique molecular identifiers were used to barcode this TCRbeta library. TCRdb redid the calling of the PCR reads with MiXCR, one entry per CDR3 protein. The data contain about 90,000 distinct CDR3 sequences, 15% to 17% of them singletons. Sequencing used PBMCs, mostly from graft donor cells, obtained 180 days after TCRalphabeta/CD19-depleted stem cell transplant. Receptors originate from a male patient aged 2 to 10 who had a stem cell transplant for acute lymphoblastic leukemia, so the T cells may come from the graft donor.

The rearrangement links TRBV15 to TRBJ2-1; 10 positions match TRBD2. The V gene end was trimmed by 0 bases and the J gene end by 10 bases; junction bases not matched to a gene: 12. The V gene's germline CDR1 is LNHNV and CDR2 YYDKDF (reference sequence). There are 17 residues in the CDR3. CDR3 in amino acids: CATSRDSGGPRGREQFF. The CDR3 coding sequence is TGTGCCACCAGCAGAGATAGCGGGGGGCCGCGGGGGAGGGAGCAGTTCTTC.

CDR3 sequence (DNA): TGTGCCAGCAGTTGGGGGGACGGACGCCTTCGAGTCACTGAAGCTTTCTTT. Translating gives CASSWGDGRLRVTEAFF. The chain carries TRBV5-6 and TRBJ1-1; D perhaps matches TRBD1 (5 bases). CDR3 length: 17 residues. The germline V and J ends were trimmed by 5 bases and 4 bases, with 24 bases remaining between them. Germline V gene data show CDR1 as SGHDT and CDR2 as YYEEEE.

The chain uses TRBV11-1 and TRBJ2-1, with D possibly being TRBD1 (5 bases). The V gene lost 5 bases and the J gene lost 4 bases, with 24 bases spanning the gap. The CDR3 covers 18 residues. Germline loops: CDR1 SGHAT, CDR2 FQDESV (reference sequence). The CDR3 is CASSPVGQGLLGYNEQFF. CDR3 nucleotides: TGTGCCAGCAGCCCGGTGGGGCAGGGTCTATTGGGTTACAATGAGCAGTTCTTC. The whole variable domain, remainder taken from reference TRBV11-1 and TRBJ2-1, is EAEVAQSPRYKITEKSQAVAFWCDPISGHATLYWYRQILGQGPELLVQFQDESVVDDSQLPKDRFSAERLKGVDSTLKIQPAELGDSAMYLCASSPVGQGLLGYNEQFFGPGTRLTVL.

The chain has TRBV6-5 and TRBJ1-6, with D possibly matching TRBD1 (5 bases). Trimming stripped 3 bases from V and 12 bases from J, with 24 bases between. This CDR3 is built from 17 residues. Germline V CDR1 and CDR2: MNHEY, SVGAGI. This chain's CDR3 is CASSYKAGTLWAGPLHF. CDR3 nucleotides: TGTGCCAGCAGTTATAAGGCAGGGACCCTCTGGGCGGGACCCCTCCACTTT.

This clonotype has a count of ten or more. The rearrangement joins TRBV20-1 to TRBJ2-3; TRBD2 is a possible D gene (5 bases). CDR1 and CDR2 from the germline V gene are DFQATT and SNEGSKA (reference sequence). Trimming pared 3 bases from V and 1 base from J, leaving 14 bases between. CDR3 length equals 15 residues. The chain's CDR3 is CSARDLGVGTDTQYF. In DNA form, the CDR3 reads TGCAGTGCTAGGGATCTCGGGGTAGGCACAGATACGCAGTATTTT.

The sample holds many counts of this clonotype. The chain joins TRBV5-1 to TRBJ2-3; D is tentatively TRBD1 or TRBD2 (5 bases each). CDR3 length equals 15 residues. Germline CDR1 SGHRS, CDR2 YFSETQ. Trimming took off 5 bases at V and 6 bases at J, with 19 bases between the two ends. This CDR3 is CASSFIHRGQDTQYF. CDR3 DNA sequence: TGCGCCAGCAGTTTTATCCACCGGGGCCAGGATACGCAGTATTTT.

In its sample, this clonotype was seen a few times. V and J are TRBV5-1 and TRBJ2-7, with 9 bases matching TRBD1. The length of the CDR3 is 14 residues. Looked up from germline, CDR1 is SGHRS and CDR2 is YFSETQ. V shed 2 bases, J shed 6 bases, and the junction held 6 bases outside the gene matches. The CDR3 nucleotides read TGCGCCAGCAGCTTCGACAGGGGGTGGGGCGAGCAGTACTTC. Amino acids: CASSFDRGWGEQYF.

There are a few counts of this clonotype. This chain joins TRBV24-1 and TRBJ2-3; D ambiguous. CDR1 and CDR2 (germline): KGHDR, SFDVKD. The V and J ends lost 5 bases and 3 bases respectively, with 2 bases between them. The CDR3 is 11 amino acids. This CDR3 reads CATSATDTQYF. The CDR3 nucleotides read TGTGCCACCAGTGCTACAGATACGCAGTATTTT.

A few counts support this clonotype. This chain uses TRBV4-3 with TRBJ2-2; unclear D gene. Germline V gene data show CDR1 as LGHNA and CDR2 as YSLEER. With 0 bases removed from V and 5 bases from J, the gap between germline ends came to 22 bases. CDR3 length: 19 amino acids. The CDR3 DNA is TGCGCCAGCAGCCAAGATCCCCCTTCGGCAGGACGGAAAACCGGGGAGCTGTTTTTT. This encodes CASSQDPPSAGRKTGELFF.

J is TRBJ2-1 and V is TRBV30, with unresolved D. The CDR3 has 13 amino acids. Germline V lookup: CDR1 GTSNPN, CDR2 SVGIG (reference sequence). With 3 bases removed from V and 5 bases from J, the gap between germline ends came to 11 bases. The CDR3 protein is CAWSPWEDNEQFF. The DNA for the CDR3 is TGTGCCTGGAGCCCTTGGGAAGACAATGAGCAGTTCTTC. The complete variable domain, with remaining parts taken from reference TRBV30 and TRBJ2-1, reads SQTIHQWPATLVQPVGSPLSLECTVEGTSNPNLYWYRQAAGRGLQLLFYSVGIGQISSEVPQNLSASRPQDRQFILSSKKLLLSDSGFYLCAWSPWEDNEQFFGPGTRLTVL.

This clonotype was picked up a small number of times. The rearrangement uses TRBV5-4 and TRBJ2-2; D is perhaps TRBD1 (6 bases). V was clipped by 3 bases and J by 2 bases, with 11 bases between them. Germline V CDR1 and CDR2: SGHNT, YYREEE (reference sequence). The CDR3 has 15 residues. The CDR3 DNA sequence: TGTGCCAGCAGCTGGCCGGGACACAACACCGGGGAGCTGTTTTTT. Residues: CASSWPGHNTGELFF.

The chain uses TRBV11-2 and TRBJ1-2; D is unclear. V gave up 2 bases and J gave up 0 bases, with 22 bases separating them. Germline-derived CDR1 and CDR2 are SGHAT and FQNNGV. This CDR3 has 19 amino acids. The CDR3: CASSLLPSSGYSSNYGYTF. The DNA of the CDR3 is TGTGCCAGCAGCTTATTGCCTAGTTCAGGCTATTCTTCTAACTATGGCTACACCTTC.

The V and J genes are TRBV12-3 or TRBV12-4 and TRBJ1-1; no definite D call. Deletions cut 5 bases from V and 4 bases from J, with 20 bases between. The CDR3 is 16 amino acids. CDR3 region: CASSLTFRPSPTEAFF. CDR3 nucleotides: TGTGCCAGCAGTCTAACCTTTCGGCCTTCCCCCACTGAAGCTTTCTTT.

The CDR3 sequence is CASSVLAASWGINEQFF. CDR3 DNA: TGTGCCAGCAGCGTCTTAGCGGCTTCTTGGGGAATCAATGAGCAGTTCTTC. The genes are TRBV5-6 and TRBJ2-1; TRBD2 might be the D (6 bases). Germline V gene lookup returns CDR1 SGHDT and CDR2 YYEEEE. CDR3 size: 17 residues. Trimming left V 4 bases short and J 6 bases short, with 23 bases between.

The chain is built from TRBV7-9 and TRBJ1-1; no reliable D call. The germline gives CDR1 SEHNR, CDR2 FQNEAQ (reference sequence). The CDR3 is 15 amino acids. V lost 3 bases to trimming and J lost 0 bases, with 11 bases between them. Here the CDR3 reads CASSFVSDLNTEAFF. The DNA of the CDR3 is TGTGCCAGCAGCTTTGTCTCAGATTTGAACACTGAAGCTTTCTTT.

This clonotype has ten or more counts. The rearrangement links TRBV5-1 to TRBJ2-7; 11 bases match TRBD1. Trimming cost V 4 bases and J 1 base; bases outside gene matches: 10. Germline CDR1 is SGHRS and CDR2 is YFSETQ. The CDR3 length is 17 residues. DNA for the CDR3: TGCGCCAGCAGCGGATTAGCCGGGACAGGGGGTTCCTACGAGCAGTACTTC. Its translation: CASSGLAGTGGSYEQYF.

The rearrangement links TRBV29-1 to TRBJ2-1; 8 bases match TRBD1. Germline-derived CDR1 and CDR2 are SQVTM and ANQGSEA. V was clipped by 1 base and J by 8 bases; unmatched bases: 7. This CDR3 is 14 amino acids long. CDR3 loop: CSVEGRGRTDEQFF. The CDR3 DNA follows: TGCAGCGTTGAAGGCAGGGGGCGTACGGATGAGCAGTTCTTC.

This clonotype showed up just a few times. The V gene is TRBV7-9, the J gene TRBJ2-5; D is ambiguous. Trimming stripped 3 bases from V and 3 bases from J, with 5 bases between. The CDR3 has 12 residues. Germline-derived CDR1 and CDR2 are SEHNR and FQNEAQ (reference sequence). CDR3 sequence: CASSLGKETQYF. CDR3 nucleotide sequence: TGTGCCAGCAGCTTGGGTAAAGAGACCCAGTACTTC.

The J gene is TRBJ2-7, the V gene TRBV7-9; TRBD2 aligns across 8 bases. This CDR3 is 15 amino acids long. In germline, CDR1 is SEHNR, CDR2 FQNEAQ (reference sequence). V lost 5 bases, J lost 4 bases, and 10 bases stayed unmatched. The CDR3 reads CASSKSGGRGYEQYF. CDR3 coding DNA: TGTGCCAGCAGCAAGAGCGGGGGCCGAGGGTACGAGCAGTACTTC.

Concerning this clonotype itself: Given a much more abundant clone one base away, this may be a read error. This chain uses TRBV12-3 or TRBV12-4 with TRBJ1-2; D might be TRBD1 (6 bases). There are 16 residues in the CDR3. The CDR3, as DNA: TGTGCCAGCAGCCAGCGAGGTCGGGACACTAACTATGGCTTCACCTTC. Translated, it gives CASSQRGRDTNYGFTF.